This T cell receptor beta chain is drawn from a study of CD8 T cells in ankylosing spondylitis. Findings and limits, study-wide: The disease-linked clones had a CD8+ phenotype and low blood frequencies. There were earlier reports of some motif variants in reactive arthritis synovial fluid and blood. Made up of fewer than 10 highly homologous variants, a TCR beta motif appeared characteristic of ankylosing spondylitis blood.

From germline, CDR1 is DFQATT and CDR2 SNEGSKA (reference sequence). The CDR3 is made up of 14 amino acids. V was clipped by 5 bases and J by 1 base, with 13 bases between them. This clonotype showed up many times. What it binds is not known. Quantitative 5'-RACE with molecular barcodes generated TCR beta libraries. MiXCR, applied by TCRdb to the 5' RACE reads, yields one record per CDR3 protein. In the table there are more than 110,000 distinct CDR3 sequences, roughly 8.3% of which are singletons. This TCR was sampled from a male donor with ankylosing spondylitis. Sequencing was carried out using synovial fluid, either unsorted or a sorted T cell fraction (not recorded which). This chain uses TRBV20-1 with TRBJ2-3, with TRBD1 as a possible D gene (6 bases). The CDR3 DNA sequence: TGCAGTGCTGCCGGGACACACCGCACAGATACGCAGTATTTT. It yields the protein CSAAGTHRTDTQYF.